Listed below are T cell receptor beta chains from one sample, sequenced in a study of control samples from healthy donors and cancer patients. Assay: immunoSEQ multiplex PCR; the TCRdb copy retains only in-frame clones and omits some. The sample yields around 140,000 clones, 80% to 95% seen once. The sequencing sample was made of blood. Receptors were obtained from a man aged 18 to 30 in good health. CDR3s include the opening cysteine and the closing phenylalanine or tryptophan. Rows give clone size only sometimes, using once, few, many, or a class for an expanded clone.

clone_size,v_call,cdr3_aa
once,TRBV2,CASSARTANYGYTF
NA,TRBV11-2,CASSFSGTVYNSPLHF
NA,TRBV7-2,CASSPQTVFEKLFF
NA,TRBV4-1,CASSQDNGFYGYTF
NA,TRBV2,CASSDRGSAGYTF
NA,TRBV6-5,CASSYSPAHLFEQYF
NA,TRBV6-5,CASSSGTSHNEQFF
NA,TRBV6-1,CASSEGTRGETQYF
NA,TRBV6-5,CASIMTAPVGPQHF
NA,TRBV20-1,CSSRAGYTF
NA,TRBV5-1,CASSLDRVASYEQYF